This T cell receptor (beta chain) stems from a study of T cell repertoires in cytomegalovirus infection. Background on the study: CMV infection plus the matching HLA type was flagged by public TCR beta signatures. Findings and limits, study-wide: Dominating the ex vivo response were HLA-C-restricted CMV-specific TCR beta clonotypes. Adding up the frequency of public TCR beta families identified people who carried CMV plus the relevant HLA.

MiXCR was run by TCRdb on the reads, yielding one entry per CDR3 protein. The sample has under 150,000 distinct CDR3 sequences, approximately 9.2% seen once. This clonotype was observed at least ten times. What it binds is unknown. This CDR3 is built from 15 residues. The V end was cut by 5 bases, the J end by 2 bases, with 12 bases between. Germline V gene lookup returns CDR1 KGHSH and CDR2 LQKENI. Sequencing was carried out using PBMCs. This sequence joins TRBV18 and TRBJ1-4; D remains ambiguous. The sequence was collected from a human donor in good health (CMV status not recorded). Some clones in this sample may be carry-over from other donors' samples. The CDR3 reads CASSTKGPTNEKLFF. The CDR3 DNA is TGTGCCAGCTCAACCAAAGGGCCGACTAATGAAAAACTGTTTTTT. Variable domain in full (rest from reference TRBV18 and TRBJ1-4): NAGVMQNPRHLVRRRGQEARLRCSPMKGHSHVYWYRQLPEEGLKFMVYLQKENIIDESGMPKERFSAEFPKEGPSILRIQQVVRGDSAAYFCASSTKGPTNEKLFFGSGTQLSVL.